These 29 T cell receptor beta chains were all obtained from the same sample, sequenced in a study of neurological immune-mediated disorders. Specified time point: technical triplicate 3. TCRdb used MiXCR to reprocess the 5' RACE reads, holding one entry per CDR3 protein. Of 25,000 to 30,000 distinct CDR3 sequences in the sample, about 17% are singletons; the top ten hold around 5.2%. The sequenced sample consisted of CD4+ T cells from blood. These receptors all stem from a female donor with HTLV-1-associated myelopathy (HAM/TSP).

This clonotype was counted ten times or more. The chain combines TRBV7-2 with TRBJ2-7; a possible D gene is TRBD1 (6 bases). CDR3 length: 15 residues. The germline V gene encodes CDR1 SGHTA and CDR2 FQGNSA. V was pared by 0 bases and J by 7 bases, with 16 bases between. CDR3 amino acids: CASSLAQGTALEQYF. Written as DNA, the CDR3 is TGTGCCAGCAGCTTAGCTCAGGGGACGGCGTTGGAGCAGTACTTC.

In its sample, this clonotype was seen many times. The rearrangement uses TRBV9 and TRBJ2-1; 11 nucleotides align to TRBD2. CDR1 is SGDLS, CDR2 YYNGEE, per germline. With V trimmed by 3 bases and J by 5 bases, 4 bases remained unmatched. CDR3 size: 15 residues. The CDR3 here is CASSALAGGHNEQFF. CDR3 DNA: TGTGCCAGCAGCGCCTTAGCGGGGGGGCACAATGAGCAGTTCTTC.

This clonotype was found many times. The chain employs TRBV7-8 and TRBJ2-7, with D unclear. Germline V lookup: CDR1 SGHVS, CDR2 FQNEAQ. The V gene lost 0 bases and the J gene lost 6 bases, with 12 bases spanning the gap. The CDR3 extends over 14 amino acids. The chain's CDR3 is CASSLAEPAGEQYF. As DNA, the CDR3 is TGTGCCAGCAGCTTAGCAGAACCAGCAGGCGAGCAGTACTTC.

This clonotype has a count of ten or more. The CDR3 region has the DNA TGTGCCAGCAGCTTACGGAACACCATATATTTT. It specifies CASSLRNTIYF. The rearrangement links TRBV7-2 to TRBJ1-3, with D hard to call. This CDR3 spans 11 amino acids. V gave up 2 bases and J gave up 7 bases, with 3 bases separating them. CDR1 SGHTA and CDR2 FQGNSA come from the germline V gene.

This clonotype was seen at least ten times. This chain links TRBV6-6 with TRBJ2-3, with 8 bases fitting TRBD1. There are 13 residues in the CDR3. After removal of 7 bases from V and 3 bases from J, the junction contained 3 bases not matched to a gene. Germline V gene sequence: CDR1 MNHNY, CDR2 SVGAGI (reference sequence). The CDR3 bases are TGTGCCAGCAACCAGGGGGCTACAGATACGCAGTATTTT. As protein: CASNQGATDTQYF.

The sample holds many counts of this clonotype. This chain's CDR3 is CSATGQTYNEQFF. In nucleotides, the CDR3 is TGCAGTGCCACGGGGCAAACCTACAATGAGCAGTTCTTC. The chain employs TRBV20-1 and TRBJ2-1; D is tentatively TRBD1 or TRBD2 (5 bases each). V was pared by 6 bases and J by 2 bases, with 11 bases between. The CDR3 has 13 amino acids. The germline gives CDR1 DFQATT, CDR2 SNEGSKA (reference sequence).

The gene calls are TRBV5-1 and TRBJ2-4, with 9 bases aligning to TRBD2. The germline gives CDR1 SGHRS, CDR2 YFSETQ. This CDR3 contains 16 residues. J was trimmed by 6 bases and V by 4 bases; bases with no gene match: 11. CDR3 DNA: TGCGCCAGCAGCGGTCGGTCTAGCGGGGTTGGAAACATTCAGTACTTC. This sequence encodes CASSGRSSGVGNIQYF.

This clonotype was seen at least ten times. This chain links TRBV5-1 with TRBJ1-3; maybe TRBD1 (6 bases). Looked up from germline, CDR1 is SGHRS and CDR2 is YFSETQ. V was trimmed by 2 bases and J by 1 base, leaving 19 bases between them. This CDR3 comprises 18 residues. DNA of the CDR3: TGCGCCAGCAGCTTCGGGCAGGGGCTATGGGAATCTGGAAACACCATATATTTT. Amino acids: CASSFGQGLWESGNTIYF.

This clonotype was counted ten times or more. The chain uses TRBV10-3 and TRBJ1-1, with D unclear. Between the trimmed V and J ends, which lost 3 bases and 1 base, there was a span of 6 bases. The CDR3 loop spans 13 amino acids. Germline V gives CDR1 ENHRY, CDR2 SYGVKD. CDR3 protein: CAISEGQNTEAFF. CDR3 nucleotide sequence: TGTGCCATCAGTGAAGGGCAGAACACTGAAGCTTTCTTT.

This clonotype has ten or more counts. J is TRBJ2-1 and V is TRBV6-8, with D perhaps given as TRBD1 or TRBD2 (5 bases each). The CDR3 consists of 12 residues. Trimming shortened V by 9 bases and J by 5 bases, and 11 bases separated the two germline ends. Germline V lookup: CDR1 MNHGY, CDR2 SAAAGT. The CDR3 reads CASLGTHNEQFF. CDR3 sequence (DNA): TGTGCCAGTCTAGGGACCCACAATGAGCAGTTCTTC.

This clonotype showed up many times. The chain uses TRBV20-1 and TRBJ2-7, with TRBD1 identical over 7 bases. J lost 6 bases, V lost 3 bases, and 11 bases had no gene match. In germline, CDR1 is DFQATT, CDR2 SNEGSKA (reference sequence). The length of the CDR3 is 14 residues. This chain's CDR3 is CSARFETGQGEQYF. The DNA for the CDR3 is TGCAGTGCTAGGTTCGAGACAGGGCAAGGCGAGCAGTACTTC.

This clonotype was counted at least ten times. The junction does not match germline at one end; this may be a read error. The chain couples TRBV29-1 to TRBJ2-3, with 15 bases that match TRBD2. The CDR3 has 15 amino acids. Germline assignment: CDR1 SQVTM and CDR2 ANQGSEA. In DNA form, the CDR3 reads TGCAACGTTGGACTAGCGGGGGGGGGCACAGATACGCAGTATTTT. Its translation: CNVGLAGGGTDTQYF.

By sample fraction, this clonotype is medium-sized (0.01 to 0.1%). J is TRBJ1-4 and V is TRBV5-1; TRBD1 might be the D (6 bases). The CDR3 totals 17 residues. Germline assignment: CDR1 SGHRS and CDR2 YFSETQ. V lost 0 bases to trimming and J lost 3 bases, with 15 bases between them. The CDR3 protein is CASSLGTALSANEKLFF. The DNA for the CDR3 is TGCGCCAGCAGCTTGGGGACAGCCTTATCTGCTAATGAAAAACTGTTTTTT. The full variable domain, with the rest looked up from reference TRBV5-1 and TRBJ1-4, is KAGVTQTPRYLIKTRGQQVTLSCSPISGHRSVSWYQQTPGQGLQFLFEYFSETQRNKGNFPGRFSGRQFSNSRSEMNVSTLELGDSALYLCASSLGTALSANEKLFFGSGTQLSVL.

In this sample, this clonotype turned up many times. This rearrangement joins TRBV6-5 to TRBJ1-1; weak D call: TRBD1 (5 bases). The CDR3 length is 15 residues. Germline CDR1 and CDR2: MNHEY and SVGAGI. Trimming cost V 6 bases and J 3 bases, with 17 bases left between them. The CDR3 sequence is CASRGSGAGDTEAFF. CDR3 bases: TGTGCCAGCAGGGGTTCTGGGGCGGGGGACACTGAAGCTTTCTTT.

This clonotype was recorded at least ten times. The genes are TRBV12-3 or TRBV12-4 and TRBJ2-5; 9 bases align to TRBD2. The CDR3 sequence is 14 residues long. J lost 4 bases, V lost 3 bases, and 3 bases had no gene match. The CDR3 reads CASSFAGGPETQYF. As DNA, the CDR3 is TGTGCCAGCAGTTTTGCGGGGGGGCCAGAGACCCAGTACTTC.

This clonotype showed up just once. A read error may account for a junction end that differs from germline. This chain uses TRBV7-2 with TRBJ2-5, with a tentative D call TRBD1 (5 bases). Germline-derived CDR1 and CDR2 are SGHTA and FQGNSA. The CDR3 loop spans 17 amino acids. In DNA, the CDR3 is TGTTCCAGCAGCTCACAAGCGTCTGGGGCCCTGCTAGAGACTCAGTACTTC. It translates to CSSSSQASGALLETQYF.

This clonotype was seen at least ten times. The V and J genes are TRBV7-9 and TRBJ1-1; D ambiguous. V was cut by 4 bases and J by 0 bases, with 9 bases left in between. The length of the CDR3 is 14 residues. Germline loops: CDR1 SEHNR, CDR2 FQNEAQ (reference sequence). CDR3 in amino acids: CASSSFSMNTEAFF. DNA for the CDR3: TGTGCCAGCAGCTCCTTCAGTATGAACACTGAAGCTTTCTTT. The whole variable domain, filled in from reference TRBV7-9 and TRBJ1-1, reads DTGVSQNPRHKITKRGQNVTFRCDPISEHNRLYWYRQTLGQGPEFLTYFQNEAQLEKSRLLSDRFSAERPKGSFSTLEIQRTEQGDSAMYLCASSSFSMNTEAFFGQGTRLTVV.

This clonotype was picked up many times. The chain carries TRBV20-1 and TRBJ2-1, with a possible D match to TRBD1 (7 bases). The CDR3 consists of 15 residues. The V and J ends lost 5 bases and 7 bases respectively, with 21 bases between them. CDR1 DFQATT and CDR2 SNEGSKA come from the germline V gene (reference sequence). CDR3 nucleotide sequence: TGCAGTGCTCAGCCCCCGGCAGGGGGGTGGAATGAGCAGTTCTTC. This codes for CSAQPPAGGWNEQFF.

This clonotype has a count of ten or more. V gene TRBV12-3 or TRBV12-4 combines with J gene TRBJ2-7; 12 nucleotides align to TRBD2. The CDR3 runs to 16 residues. Trimming removed 6 bases from V and 5 bases from J; junction bases left unmatched: 11. Here the CDR3 DNA reads TGTGCCAGCAGCCCTGGACTAGCGGGAAGTTTGGACGAGCAGTACTTC. Encoded protein: CASSPGLAGSLDEQYF.

This clonotype appeared once. This chain uses TRBV5-1 with TRBJ1-5; 9 bases agree with TRBD1. The CDR3 runs to 14 residues. Germline lookup yields CDR1 SGHRS and CDR2 YFSETQ. V lost 5 bases and J lost 4; bases outside the gene matches: 4. The DNA for the CDR3 is TGCGCCAGCAGACCAGGGACAGGGAATCAGCCCCAGCATTTT. Its translation is CASRPGTGNQPQHF.

The V and J genes are TRBV7-9 and TRBJ1-5, with D perhaps matching TRBD1 (5 bases). Germline CDR1 reads SEHNR; CDR2 reads FQNEAQ (reference sequence). This CDR3 spans 14 amino acids. V dropped 4 bases and J dropped 7 bases, with 14 bases sitting between them. For the CDR3, the DNA is TGTGCCAGCAGCTCAAGGGGTGGGGGACAGCCCCAGCATTTT. It codes for CASSSRGGGQPQHF. The full variable domain, rest sourced from reference TRBV7-9 and TRBJ1-5, is DTGVSQNPRHKITKRGQNVTFRCDPISEHNRLYWYRQTLGQGPEFLTYFQNEAQLEKSRLLSDRFSAERPKGSFSTLEIQRTEQGDSAMYLCASSSRGGGQPQHFGDGTRLSIL.

By share of the sample, this clonotype is medium-sized. This chain uses TRBV7-2 with TRBJ2-1, with D possibly TRBD2 on 5 matching bases. Trimming pared 5 bases from V and 7 bases from J, leaving 15 bases between. Germline CDR1 SGHTA, CDR2 FQGNSA. The CDR3 extends over 14 amino acids. CDR3 bases: TGTGCCAGCAGCCCCGGCCGGGAAGGGAATGAGCAGTTCTTC. Amino acids: CASSPGREGNEQFF.

The V gene is TRBV18, the J gene TRBJ2-3, with 8 bases matching TRBD1. The CDR3 consists of 14 residues. J was trimmed by 0 bases and V by 6 bases; bases with no gene match: 2. Germline lookup yields CDR1 KGHSH and CDR2 LQKENI. The CDR3 reads CASSGQVSTDTQYF. The CDR3 DNA is TGTGCCAGCTCGGGACAGGTTAGCACAGATACGCAGTATTTT.

This clonotype came up many times. The CDR3 spells CASSPTGNRPVGYGYTF. Written as DNA, the CDR3 is TGCGCCAGCAGCCCGACAGGGAATAGACCGGTTGGCTATGGCTACACCTTC. This rearrangement joins TRBV4-1 to TRBJ1-2; 7 nucleotides agree with TRBD1. The V segment lost 4 bases and the J segment 4 bases; nucleotides outside the gene matches: 15. The CDR3 contains 17 residues. Germline V gives CDR1 MGHRA, CDR2 YSYEKL.

This clonotype showed up many times. The V call is TRBV12-3 or TRBV12-4, the J call TRBJ2-5; no reliable D call. This CDR3 has 12 amino acids. The V end lost 1 base, the J end lost 3 bases, and 3 bases lay between the germline ends. CDR3 in DNA: TGTGCCAGCAGTTTAGGGAAAGAGACCCAGTACTTC. Its protein is CASSLGKETQYF.

Ten or more counts support this clonotype. This chain links TRBV6-5 with TRBJ2-3, with D uncertain. The CDR3 has 13 residues. Trimming pared 6 bases from V and 3 bases from J, leaving 10 bases between. Germline CDR1 reads MNHEY; CDR2 reads SVGAGI. The CDR3 region has the DNA TGTGCCAGCAGGACTCCACAGACAGATACGCAGTATTTT. Its translation: CASRTPQTDTQYF.

This clonotype qualifies as medium-sized. The chain recombines TRBV20-1 with TRBJ2-7; TRBD2 matches at 10 bases. The V gene end was trimmed by 1 base and the J gene end by 0 bases; junction bases not matched to a gene: 0. CDR3 length equals 14 residues. Germline V CDR1 and CDR2: DFQATT, SNEGSKA (reference sequence). This chain's CDR3 is CSARGLAGSYEQYF. CDR3 nucleotide sequence: TGCAGTGCTAGAGGACTAGCGGGCTCCTACGAGCAGTACTTC.

Ten or more counts support this clonotype. This chain connects TRBV6-2 or TRBV6-3 to TRBJ2-7; D is unresolved. V lost 4 bases and J lost 3, with 10 bases in between. CDR3 size: 13 residues. Germline CDR1 reads MNHEY; CDR2 reads SVGEGT. CDR3 nucleotide sequence: TGTGCCAGCAGTTCAAGACCAGACTACGAGCAGTACTTC. It is translated as CASSSRPDYEQYF.

There are many counts of this clonotype. The chain employs TRBV5-1 and TRBJ2-2; no clear D gene. Germline lookup yields CDR1 SGHRS and CDR2 YFSETQ. This CDR3 region has 14 residues. With 1 base removed from V and 5 bases from J, the gap between germline ends came to 9 bases. CDR3 bases: TGCGCCAGCAGCTTGTCTGACGGGACCGGGGAGCTGTTTTTT. Protein: CASSLSDGTGELFF.